The T cell receptor (beta chain) under discussion was sequenced for a study of shared clonotypes between healthy human individuals. The overall study: A couple of women and three men aged 18 to 49 made up the donors. There were three CD4 naive, three CD4 memory, two CD8 naive and one CD8 memory plates per donor. Study results and limitations: Shared clonotypes: approximately 5.3% naive CD4, roughly 3.8% naive CD8, 2.3% memory CD4, approximately 0.37% memory CD8. Despite large depth, sorted-subset datasets appeared incompletely sequenced.

On this clone: The antigen is not known.

CDR1 is MNHNS, CDR2 SASEGT, per germline. The length of the CDR3 is 14 residues. V lost 10 bases, J lost 7 bases, and 8 bases stayed unmatched. Sequenced by immunoSEQ multiplex PCR; TCRdb stores in-frame clones only, minus some. The data contain roughly 2.6 million clones, about 92% of them singletons. The receptor's source is a man aged 18 to 30 in good health. This sequence joins TRBV6-1 and TRBJ2-2, with 11 bases identical to TRBD2. The sequenced sample was naive CD4+ T cells sorted from blood. Subset defined: CD45RA+ positively selected. The CDR3 DNA reads TGTGCCACAAAGGGGACTAGCGGTTTCGGGGAGCTGTTTTTT. Amino acids: CATKGTSGFGELFF.